The present entry profiles one T cell receptor (beta chain) with its context. The antigen is unknown. CDR3 length: 15 residues. Germline assignment: CDR1 SGHTA and CDR2 FQGNSA. V dropped 1 base and J dropped 4 bases, with 10 bases sitting between them. This sample is part of a study of T cell responses to AZD1222 COVID-19 vaccine. Study results and limitations: At baseline, seropositivity was found in only a handful of AZD1222 recipients.

The data were produced by immunoSEQ multiplex PCR, yet TCRdb's version contains in-frame clones alone and is incomplete. The sample records under 150,000 clones, roughly 92% being singletons. V and J are TRBV7-2 and TRBJ1-4, with D possibly TRBD1 on 5 matching bases. The clonotype was recovered from an adult who received the AZD1222 COVID-19 vaccine. Sample: peripheral blood, taken 28 days after the second AZD1222 dose. The CDR3 spells CASSLVSGFNEKLFF. In DNA form, the CDR3 reads TGTGCCAGCAGCTTAGTTTCAGGGTTTAATGAAAAACTGTTTTTT.